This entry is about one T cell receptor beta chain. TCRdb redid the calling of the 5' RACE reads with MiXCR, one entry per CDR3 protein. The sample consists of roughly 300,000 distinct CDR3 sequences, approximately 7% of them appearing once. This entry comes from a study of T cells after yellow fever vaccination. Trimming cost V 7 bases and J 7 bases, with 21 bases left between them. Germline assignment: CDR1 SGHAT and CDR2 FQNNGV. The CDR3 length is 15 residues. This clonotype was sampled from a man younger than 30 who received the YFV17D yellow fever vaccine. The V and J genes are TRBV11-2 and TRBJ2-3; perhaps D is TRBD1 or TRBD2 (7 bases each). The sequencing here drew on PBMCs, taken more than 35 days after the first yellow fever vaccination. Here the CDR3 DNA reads TGTGCCAGCAACTCAGGGGGGGTCCCGACCCATACGCAGTATTTT. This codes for CASNSGGVPTHTQYF.